This TCR beta chain came from a study of blood T cell repertoires in COVID-19. Across the whole study: Samples of COVID-19 (acute and convalescent) were obtained from the United States, Italy and Spain.

Authors' analysis steps: Researchers report that nucleated cell counts were estimated from reference gene primer amplification. Only in-frame clones appear in the TCRdb table, and some are missing; sequencing was by immunoSEQ multiplex PCR. The D gene and trimming were derived from the DNA, and the V and J assignments and clone size from that table. Among approximately 200,000 clones listed, about 86% were seen once. The table lists this clone with a few counts. V was shortened by 7 bases and J by 2 bases, with 21 bases between the two germline ends. The CDR3 is 17 residues long. Germline lookup yields CDR1 MDHEN and CDR2 SYDVKM. Participant-reported clinical history was the basis for cohort assignment.

The source is a woman between 40 and 55 years old with acute COVID-19. The rearrangement uses TRBV28 and TRBJ1-5, with D maybe TRBD1 (5 bases). Source material: PBMCs or T cells enriched from blood (not recorded which). The CDR3 loop reads CASTMMREGMGNQPQHF. For the CDR3, the DNA is TGTGCCAGCACCATGATGAGGGAGGGGATGGGCAATCAGCCCCAGCATTTT.